This is a list of T cell receptor beta chains from one sample in a study of monozygotic twins with inflammatory bowel disease. TCRdb reprocessed the 5' RACE reads and keeps a single row for each CDR3 protein, giving no DNA. The sample holds about 380,000 distinct CDR3 sequences. The sample taken for sequencing was blood. These TCRs come from a human donor with ulcerative colitis or Crohn's disease, or a healthy co-twin of an affected twin (not recorded which). The CDR3 runs from the conserved cysteine through the conserved F or W. Each record gives: CDR3 protein, J gene, V gene.

CDR3: CASSRAGTGTDTQYF
J: TRBJ2-3
V: TRBV4-1

CDR3: CSVADTAQGPQHF
J: TRBJ1-5
V: TRBV29-1

CDR3: CASSWDTSGIGYTF
J: TRBJ1-2
V: TRBV6-5

CDR3: CASSTPGGGSLNTGELFF
J: TRBJ2-2
V: TRBV5-1

CDR3: CASSFQQGDHEQYF
J: TRBJ2-7
V: TRBV7-2

CDR3: CASSPWQGETQYF
J: TRBJ2-5
V: TRBV7-3

CDR3: CASSQPVWGADEQYF
J: TRBJ2-7
V: TRBV21-1

CDR3: CASSLTFGQANEKLFF
J: TRBJ1-4
V: TRBV5-1

CDR3: CASSQERGRDNTGELFF
J: TRBJ2-2
V: TRBV4-3

CDR3: CASSNLGGSGLNTEAFF
J: TRBJ1-1
V: TRBV28

CDR3: CASSQESRGREWINEKLFF
J: TRBJ1-4
V: TRBV3-1

CDR3: CASSLSYYEQYF
J: TRBJ2-7
V: TRBV12-3/TRBV12-4

CDR3: CAWSAISDWTGKNIQYF
J: TRBJ2-4
V: TRBV30

CDR3: CASSLTGYTGNTIYF
J: TRBJ1-3
V: TRBV5-4

CDR3: CASSDTDSGNTIYF
J: TRBJ1-3
V: TRBV7-9

CDR3: CASSTYRTVSNQPQHF
J: TRBJ1-5
V: TRBV28

CDR3: CASSLGGTGIGQPQHF
J: TRBJ1-5
V: TRBV5-1

CDR3: CASSYPGTGTEQFF
J: TRBJ2-1
V: TRBV7-2

CDR3: CASSFIFSGHQETQYF
J: TRBJ2-5
V: TRBV5-6

CDR3: CASSLRQGSFNEQFF
J: TRBJ2-1
V: TRBV3-1

CDR3: CASSPVVAGSPDTQYF
J: TRBJ2-3
V: TRBV5-1

CDR3: CSAGPGGTYGYTF
J: TRBJ1-2
V: TRBV20-1

CDR3: CASSLGVFYGYTF
J: TRBJ1-2
V: TRBV7-2

CDR3: CSAYERGGNEQFF
J: TRBJ2-1
V: TRBV20-1

CDR3: CASSSSGQMVADTQYF
J: TRBJ2-3
V: TRBV27

CDR3: CASSPYDRKINQPQHF
J: TRBJ1-5
V: TRBV18

CDR3: CASSFDTSTDTQYF
J: TRBJ2-3
V: TRBV7-9

CDR3: CASSSIDQPQHF
J: TRBJ1-5
V: TRBV12-3/TRBV12-4

CDR3: CSVNSAGISYEQYF
J: TRBJ2-7
V: TRBV29-1

CDR3: CASSPQADTEAFF
J: TRBJ1-1
V: TRBV18

CDR3: CASSFMIGTGELFF
J: TRBJ2-2
V: TRBV5-1

CDR3: CSAWPSLSRGVTDTQYF
J: TRBJ2-3
V: TRBV20-1

CDR3: CSARTATWGEQFF
J: TRBJ2-1
V: TRBV20-1

CDR3: CASSPGQGVSMRGYTF
J: TRBJ1-2
V: TRBV3-1

CDR3: CASSPDYTSTDTQYF
J: TRBJ2-3
V: TRBV12-3/TRBV12-4

CDR3: CSARRLGGTGGTEAFF
J: TRBJ1-1
V: TRBV20-1

CDR3: CASSPDVYEQYF
J: TRBJ2-7
V: TRBV6-6

CDR3: CASVRDRDDYGYTF
J: TRBJ1-2
V: TRBV18

CDR3: CASSLGAGINYGYTF
J: TRBJ1-2
V: TRBV12-3/TRBV12-4

CDR3: CASSQDVADNSPLHF
J: TRBJ1-6
V: TRBV5-6

CDR3: CSASPHQGNNSPLHF
J: TRBJ1-6
V: TRBV20-1

CDR3: CASSLGDRRPSYEQYF
J: TRBJ2-7
V: TRBV7-9

CDR3: CASSLARTGAPSGANVLTF
J: TRBJ2-6
V: TRBV7-8

CDR3: CSASEGSDYGYTF
J: TRBJ1-2
V: TRBV20-1

CDR3: CASSYLGANRDTEAFF
J: TRBJ1-1
V: TRBV6-5

CDR3: CSVDGTGLKRAEAFF
J: TRBJ1-1
V: TRBV29-1

CDR3: CASSSRTSYNSPLHF
J: TRBJ1-6
V: TRBV7-9

CDR3: CASSLSGSGGLTDTQYF
J: TRBJ2-3
V: TRBV28

CDR3: CASSQARQGSGQPQHF
J: TRBJ1-5
V: TRBV18

CDR3: CASSGGQGTGELFF
J: TRBJ2-2
V: TRBV6-4

CDR3: CSASGTGTPSSRGEKLFF
J: TRBJ1-4
V: TRBV20-1

CDR3: CASSEGAGDYGYTF
J: TRBJ1-2
V: TRBV6-4

CDR3: CASSRYPAAGGQDTQYF
J: TRBJ2-3
V: TRBV7-2

CDR3: CSARDLGSSYEQYF
J: TRBJ2-7
V: TRBV20-1

CDR3: CASSRGTLGVSNQPQHF
J: TRBJ1-5
V: TRBV3-1

CDR3: CASSYEVVETQYF
J: TRBJ2-5
V: TRBV6-2/TRBV6-3

CDR3: CASNTQGSYNSPLHF
J: TRBJ1-6
V: TRBV28

CDR3: CSVAVTGHGNTIYF
J: TRBJ1-3
V: TRBV29-1

CDR3: CASSTGERSGANVLTF
J: TRBJ2-6
V: TRBV6-1